This T cell receptor beta chain originates from a study of blood T cell repertoires in COVID-19. Overall study: Collection of acute and convalescent COVID-19 samples took place in the United States, Italy and Spain.

Under the authors' procedure: By means of reference gene primer amplification, nucleated cell counts were estimated. The data were produced by immunoSEQ multiplex PCR, yet TCRdb's version contains in-frame clones alone and is incomplete. For V, J and clone size, that table is used; D and trimming come from the DNA. Here the sample spans roughly 150,000 clones, approximately 90% being singletons. The count of this clone is one. The junction differs from germline at one of its ends, possibly a read error. The V gene's germline CDR1 is LGHDT and CDR2 YNNKEL (reference sequence). The CDR3 is 14 amino acids.

V is TRBV3-1 (or the pseudogene TRBV3-2) and J is TRBJ1-2, with 10 nucleotides matching TRBD1. Sequences were obtained from peripheral blood. This clonotype was sampled from a woman at least 80 years old with acute or convalescent COVID-19. As DNA, the CDR3 is TGTGCCAGCAGCCAGGCCGGGACAGGGGCGAAAATGGAGTTC. Its translation is CASSQAGTGAKMEF.